This TCR beta chain was obtained from a study of blood T cell repertoires in COVID-19. As for the study in general: The United States, Italy and Spain were the sources of the acute and convalescent COVID-19 samples. PBMCs, B-cell-depleted T cells, or T cells were the source of the cDNA or gDNA that made up the material.

The authors' processing: Using reference gene primer amplification, nucleated cell counts were estimated. The protocol was immunoSEQ multiplex PCR, while the TCRdb copy is restricted to in-frame clones and leaves out a portion. D and trimming were read from the DNA, whereas the V and J calls and clone size are those reported in that table. In the table there are 80,000 to 95,000 clones, about nine tenths of which are singletons. In germline, CDR1 is SGHRS, CDR2 YFSETQ. The CDR3 runs 14 residues. J was trimmed by 9 bases and V by 0 bases; bases with no gene match: 6. This rearrangement joins TRBV5-1 to TRBJ2-1; 7 bases align to TRBD2. This receptor was taken from a woman in her seventies with acute or convalescent COVID-19. Sequencing was done on a sample of peripheral blood. CDR3 in DNA: TGCGCCAGCAGCTTGGCCGCGGGAGTGGGTGAGCAGTTCTTC. Its protein is CASSLAAGVGEQFF.